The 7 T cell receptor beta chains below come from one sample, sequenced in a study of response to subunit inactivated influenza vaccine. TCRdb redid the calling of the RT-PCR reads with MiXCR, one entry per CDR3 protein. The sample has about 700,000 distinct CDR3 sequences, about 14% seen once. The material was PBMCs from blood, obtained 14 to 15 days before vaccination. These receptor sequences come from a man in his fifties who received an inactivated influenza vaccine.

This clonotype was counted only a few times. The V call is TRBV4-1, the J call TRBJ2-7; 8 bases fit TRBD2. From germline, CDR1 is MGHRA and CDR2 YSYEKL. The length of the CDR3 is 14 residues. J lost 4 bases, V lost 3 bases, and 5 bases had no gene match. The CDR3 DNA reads TGCGCCAGCAGCCAGCCGGGACTAGGGTACGAGCAGTACTTC. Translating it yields CASSQPGLGYEQYF.

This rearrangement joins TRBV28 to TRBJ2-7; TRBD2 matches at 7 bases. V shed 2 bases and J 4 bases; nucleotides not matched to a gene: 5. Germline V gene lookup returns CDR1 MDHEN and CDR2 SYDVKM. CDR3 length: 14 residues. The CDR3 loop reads CASSLDGGWYEQYF. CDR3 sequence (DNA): TGTGCCAGCAGTTTAGACGGGGGGTGGTACGAGCAGTACTTC.

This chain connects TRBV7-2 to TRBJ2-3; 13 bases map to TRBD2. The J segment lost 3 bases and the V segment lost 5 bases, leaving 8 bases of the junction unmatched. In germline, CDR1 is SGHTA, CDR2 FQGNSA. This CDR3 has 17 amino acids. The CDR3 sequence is CASSAAGLAGMTDTQYF. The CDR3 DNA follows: TGTGCCAGCAGCGCGGCGGGACTAGCGGGAATGACAGATACGCAGTATTTT.

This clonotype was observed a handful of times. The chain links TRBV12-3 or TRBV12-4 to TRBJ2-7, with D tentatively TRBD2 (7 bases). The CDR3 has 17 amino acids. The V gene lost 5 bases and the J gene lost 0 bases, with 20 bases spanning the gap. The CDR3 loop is CASSPIMGGGSSYEQYF. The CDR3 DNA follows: TGTGCCAGCAGTCCAATAATGGGAGGGGGGAGCTCCTACGAGCAGTACTTC.

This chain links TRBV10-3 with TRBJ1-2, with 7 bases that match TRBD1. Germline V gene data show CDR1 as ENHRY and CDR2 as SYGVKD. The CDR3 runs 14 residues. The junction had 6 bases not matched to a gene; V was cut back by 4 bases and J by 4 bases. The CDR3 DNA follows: TGTGCCATCAGTGCAGGGGGGCACTTCTATGGCTACACCTTC. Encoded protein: CAISAGGHFYGYTF.

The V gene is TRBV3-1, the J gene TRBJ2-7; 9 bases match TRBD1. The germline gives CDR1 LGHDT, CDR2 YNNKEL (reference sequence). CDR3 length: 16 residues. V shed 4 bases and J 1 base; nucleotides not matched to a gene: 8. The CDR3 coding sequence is TGTGCCAGCAGCCTTCGGACAGGGGTACGGTCCTACGAGCAGTACTTC. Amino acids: CASSLRTGVRSYEQYF.

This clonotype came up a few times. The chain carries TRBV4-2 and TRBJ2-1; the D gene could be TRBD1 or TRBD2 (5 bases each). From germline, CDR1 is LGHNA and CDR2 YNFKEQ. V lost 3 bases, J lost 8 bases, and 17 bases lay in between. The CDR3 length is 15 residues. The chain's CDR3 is CASSQIKQMGDEQFF. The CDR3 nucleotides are TGTGCCAGCAGCCAGATTAAACAGATGGGGGATGAGCAGTTCTTC.